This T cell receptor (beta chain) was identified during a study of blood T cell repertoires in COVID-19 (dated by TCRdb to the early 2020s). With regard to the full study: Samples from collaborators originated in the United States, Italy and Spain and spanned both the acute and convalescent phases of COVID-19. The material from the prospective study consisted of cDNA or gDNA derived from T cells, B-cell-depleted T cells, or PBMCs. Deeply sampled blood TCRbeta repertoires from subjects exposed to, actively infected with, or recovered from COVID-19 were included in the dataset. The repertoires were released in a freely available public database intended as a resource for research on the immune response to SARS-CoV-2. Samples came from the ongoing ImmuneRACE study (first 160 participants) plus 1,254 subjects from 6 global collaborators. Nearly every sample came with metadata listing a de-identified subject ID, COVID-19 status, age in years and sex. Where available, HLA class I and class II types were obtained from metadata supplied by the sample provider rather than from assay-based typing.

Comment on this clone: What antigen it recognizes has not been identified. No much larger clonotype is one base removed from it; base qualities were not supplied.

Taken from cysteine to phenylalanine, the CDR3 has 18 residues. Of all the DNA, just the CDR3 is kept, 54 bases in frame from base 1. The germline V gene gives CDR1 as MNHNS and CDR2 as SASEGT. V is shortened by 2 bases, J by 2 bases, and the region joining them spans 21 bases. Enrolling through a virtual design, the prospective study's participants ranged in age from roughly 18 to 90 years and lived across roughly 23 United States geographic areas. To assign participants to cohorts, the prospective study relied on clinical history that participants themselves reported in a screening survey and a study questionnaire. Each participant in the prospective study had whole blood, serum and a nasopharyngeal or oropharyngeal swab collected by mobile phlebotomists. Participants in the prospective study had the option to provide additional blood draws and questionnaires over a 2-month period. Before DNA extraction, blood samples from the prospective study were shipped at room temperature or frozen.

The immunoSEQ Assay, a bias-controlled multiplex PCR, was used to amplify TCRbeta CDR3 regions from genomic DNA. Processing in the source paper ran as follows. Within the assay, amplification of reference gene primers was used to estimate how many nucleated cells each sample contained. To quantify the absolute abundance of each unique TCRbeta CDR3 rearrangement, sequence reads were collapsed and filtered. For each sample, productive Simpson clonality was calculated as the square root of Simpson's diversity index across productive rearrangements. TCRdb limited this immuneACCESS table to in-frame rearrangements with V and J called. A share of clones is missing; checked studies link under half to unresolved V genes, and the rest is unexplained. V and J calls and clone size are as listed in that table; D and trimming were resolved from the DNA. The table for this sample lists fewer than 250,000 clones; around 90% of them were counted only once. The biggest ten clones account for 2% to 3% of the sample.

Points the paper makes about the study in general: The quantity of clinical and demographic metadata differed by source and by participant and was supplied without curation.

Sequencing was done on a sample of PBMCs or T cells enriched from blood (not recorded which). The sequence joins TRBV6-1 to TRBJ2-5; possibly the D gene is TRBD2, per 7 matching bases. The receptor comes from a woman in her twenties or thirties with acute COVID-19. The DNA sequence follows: TGTGCCAGCAGTGAATCGTTGGGGGCGGGGGCCTCGCAAGAGACCCAGTACTTC. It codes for CASSESLGAGASQETQYF.